Listed below are T cell receptor beta chains from one sample, sequenced in a study of vaccination effects on CD4 cells after COVID-19. Sequenced by immunoSEQ multiplex PCR; TCRdb stores in-frame clones only, minus some. The table includes 60,000 to 85,000 clones, roughly 74% detected once. Antigens for these TCRs are unknown. The sample was CD4+ T cells from PBMCs cultured with HCoV-229E spike peptides, taken after COVID-19 vaccination. The receptors originated from a human donor who received a COVID-19 vaccine. The CDR3 runs from the conserved cysteine through the conserved F or W. D genes are given only for firm matches. Size values are once, few and many counts, or a class for expanded clones, and some rows have none.

d_gene | abundance | j_gene | v_gene | CDR3aa | CDR3nt
TRBD1 | NA | TRBJ1-1 | TRBV5-1 | CASSLDRGQPEAFF | TGCGCCAGCAGCTTGGACAGGGGGCAGCCTGAAGCTTTCTTT
NA | NA | TRBJ1-6 | TRBV3-1/TRBV3-2 | CASSRIGDSPLHF | TGTGCCAGCAGTCGCATCGGCGATTCACCCCTCCACTTT
NA | NA | TRBJ1-2 | TRBV3-1/TRBV3-2 | CASSQYSIPFYGYTF | TGTGCCAGCAGCCAATATAGTATACCCTTCTATGGCTACACCTTC
NA | NA | TRBJ2-2 | TRBV5-1 | CASSLQVPGELFF | TGCGCCAGCAGCTTACAGGTTCCTGGGGAGCTGTTTTTT
NA | few | TRBJ2-3 | TRBV6-6 | CASSYSSTQYF | TGTGCCAGCAGTTACTCGAGTACGCAGTATTTT
TRBD1 | few | TRBJ1-1 | TRBV9 | CASSAPTGGHTEAFF | TGTGCCAGCAGCGCCCCGACAGGGGGGCACACTGAAGCTTTCTTT
TRBD2 | NA | TRBJ2-1 | TRBV5-1 | CASSLATSGYSYNEQFF | TGCGCCAGCAGCTTGGCCACTAGCGGGTACTCCTACAATGAGCAGTTCTTC
TRBD1 | few | TRBJ1-5 | TRBV19 | CASSVQGAGNQPQHF | TGTGCCAGTAGTGTACAGGGGGCAGGCAATCAGCCCCAGCATTTT
NA | once | TRBJ1-2 | TRBV3-1/TRBV3-2 | CASSRGLFYGYTF | TGTGCCAGCAGCCGGGGACTGTTCTATGGCTACACCTTC
NA | NA | TRBJ1-3 | TRBV18 | CASSARGDGNTIYF | TGTGCCAGTTCTGCGAGGGGGGACGGAAACACCATATATTTT
NA | NA | TRBJ1-5 | TRBV7-2 | CASSSTVGIQQPQHF | TGTGCCAGCAGTTCGACGGTGGGGATTCAGCAGCCCCAGCATTTT
TRBD1 | NA | TRBJ2-3 | TRBV7-2 | CASSLDRGQTDTQYF | TGTGCCAGCAGCTTGGACAGGGGGCAAACAGATACGCAGTATTTT
TRBD1 | once | TRBJ2-6 | TRBV6-4 | CASSDTGAPSGANVLTF | TGTGCCAGCAGCGACACAGGGGCGCCCTCTGGGGCCAACGTCCTGACTTTC
NA | NA | TRBJ1-1 | TRBV24-1 | CATRALGGTNTEAFF | TGTGCCACCAGAGCCCTAGGGGGGACGAACACTGAAGCTTTCTTT
NA | NA | TRBJ2-5 | TRBV9 | CASSVASGGKTQYF | TGTGCCAGCAGCGTAGCGAGTGGCGGGAAGACCCAGTACTTC
TRBD2 | NA | TRBJ2-1 | TRBV9 | CASSVAGGPGEQFF | TGTGCCAGCAGCGTGGCGGGGGGGCCAGGTGAGCAGTTCTTC
NA | NA | TRBJ1-1 | TRBV27 | CASSYLDRNTEAFF | TGTGCCAGCAGTTACCTGGACAGGAACACTGAAGCTTTCTTT
TRBD2 | few | TRBJ2-5 | TRBV4-2 | CASSQDGTSGGVETQYF | TGTGCCAGCAGCCAAGATGGGACTAGCGGGGGCGTAGAGACCCAGTACTTC
TRBD1 | few | TRBJ1-6 | TRBV28 | CAASRDRANSPLHF | TGTGCCGCCTCCCGGGACAGGGCTAATTCACCCCTCCACTTT
NA | NA | TRBJ1-3 | TRBV3-1/TRBV3-2 | CASSQRGPSGNTIYF | TGTGCCAGCAGCCAACGGGGGCCCTCTGGAAACACCATATATTTT
NA | NA | TRBJ1-1 | TRBV12-2 | CASRPERTGRWGLNTEAFF | TGTGCAAGTCGCCCAGAGCGAACAGGGCGATGGGGGTTGAACACTGAAGCTTTCTTT
TRBD1 | NA | TRBJ1-5 | TRBV20-1 | CSASWARGSPGQPQHF | TGCAGTGCTAGTTGGGCCAGGGGGTCGCCGGGACAGCCCCAGCATTTT
TRBD2 | NA | TRBJ2-5 | TRBV7-7 | CASSLGSGGALETQYF | TGTGCCAGCAGCTTAGGGAGCGGGGGGGCCCTTGAGACCCAGTACTTC
NA | NA | TRBJ2-5 | TRBV5-8 | CASSRGPLQETQYF | TGTGCCAGCAGCCGAGGGCCCCTCCAAGAGACCCAGTACTTC
NA | NA | TRBJ2-3 | TRBV7-2 | CASSWLGGTQYF | TGTGCCAGCAGCTGGCTTGGTGGGACGCAGTATTTT
NA | NA | TRBJ1-5 | TRBV19 | CASSIEAGDQPQHF | TGTGCCAGTAGTATAGAAGCAGGCGATCAGCCCCAGCATTTT
NA | NA | TRBJ1-1 | TRBV2 | CASSVVLNTEAFF | TGTGCCAGCAGTGTGGTATTGAACACTGAAGCTTTCTTT
TRBD2 | NA | TRBJ2-1 | TRBV5-5 | CASSFSGGANEQFF | TGTGCCAGCAGCTTTAGCGGGGGGGCCAATGAGCAGTTCTTC
TRBD1 | NA | TRBJ1-1 | TRBV19 | CASSSGGVSGGNTEAFF | TGTGCCAGTAGTTCGGGCGGGGTATCAGGGGGCAACACTGAAGCTTTCTTT
TRBD1 | NA | TRBJ1-4 | TRBV28 | CASSSPGTGGEKLFF | TGTGCCAGCAGTTCACCCGGGACAGGGGGCGAAAAACTGTTTTTT
TRBD1 | NA | TRBJ1-5 | TRBV19 | CASDRASTRNQPQHF | TGTGCCAGCGACAGGGCCTCCACGAGAAATCAGCCCCAGCATTTT
NA | NA | TRBJ2-5 | TRBV5-1 | CASSHGTSQETQYF | TGCGCCAGCAGTCACGGGACATCCCAAGAGACCCAGTACTTC
NA | once | TRBJ1-4 | TRBV5-1 | CASSGSVGEKLFF | TGCGCCAGCAGCGGGTCCGTAGGGGAAAAACTGTTTTTT
NA | few | TRBJ2-3 | TRBV5-1 | CASSLIPGTPDTQYF | TGCGCCAGCAGCTTGATTCCGGGAACCCCAGATACGCAGTATTTT
NA | NA | TRBJ2-3 | TRBV30 | CAWSPGRDTQYF | TGTGCCTGGAGCCCGGGGCGAGATACGCAGTATTTT
NA | NA | TRBJ1-5 | TRBV7-2 | CASSPTYSNQPQHF | TGTGCCAGCAGCCCCACATATAGCAATCAGCCCCAGCATTTT
NA | NA | TRBJ1-6 | TRBV27 | CASSRGSGYNSPLHF | TGTGCCAGCAGTAGGGGATCCGGATATAATTCACCCCTCCACTTT
TRBD1 | once | TRBJ1-2 | TRBV2 | CAGTGTGSYGYTF | TGTGCCGGAACCGGGACAGGGAGTTATGGCTACACCTTC
TRBD2 | NA | TRBJ2-3 | TRBV10-2 | CASNPRLAGADTQYF | TGCGCCAGCAATCCGCGACTAGCGGGCGCAGATACGCAGTATTTT
NA | NA | TRBJ2-1 | TRBV7-2 | CASRDNIYNEQFF | TGTGCCAGCCGGGACAATATCTACAATGAGCAGTTCTTC
TRBD1 | NA | TRBJ1-4 | TRBV28 | CASSLVSGRGVTNEKLFF | TGTGCCAGCAGTTTAGTCTCGGGCAGGGGGGTTACAAATGAAAAACTGTTTTTT
NA | NA | TRBJ2-5 | TRBV6-5 | CASSYSTATPKETQYF | TGTGCCAGCAGTTACTCGACTGCTACCCCTAAAGAGACCCAGTACTTC
NA | NA | TRBJ2-3 | TRBV11-2 | CASRKNQLRGQGEYF | TGTGCCAGCAGAAAAAACCAACTCAGGGGCCAAGGAGAGTATTTT
NA | NA | TRBJ1-5 | TRBV30 | CAWSVSNQPQHF | TGTGCCTGGAGCGTCTCGAATCAGCCCCAGCATTTT
NA | NA | TRBJ1-1 | TRBV20-1 | CSASHRAGPNTEAFF | TGCAGTGCTAGTCATCGGGCAGGGCCGAACACTGAAGCTTTCTTT